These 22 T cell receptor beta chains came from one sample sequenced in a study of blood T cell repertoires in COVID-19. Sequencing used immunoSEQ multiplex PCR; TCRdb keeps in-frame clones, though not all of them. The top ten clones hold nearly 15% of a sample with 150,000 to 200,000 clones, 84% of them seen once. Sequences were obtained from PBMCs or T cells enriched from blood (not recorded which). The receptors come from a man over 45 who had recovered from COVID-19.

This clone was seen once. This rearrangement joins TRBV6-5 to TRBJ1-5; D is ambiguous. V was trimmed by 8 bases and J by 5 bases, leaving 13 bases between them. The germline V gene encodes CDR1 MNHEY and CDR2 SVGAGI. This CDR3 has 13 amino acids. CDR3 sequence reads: CASALTPDQPQHF. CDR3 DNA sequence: TGTGCCAGCGCCCTCACGCCAGATCAGCCCCAGCATTTT.

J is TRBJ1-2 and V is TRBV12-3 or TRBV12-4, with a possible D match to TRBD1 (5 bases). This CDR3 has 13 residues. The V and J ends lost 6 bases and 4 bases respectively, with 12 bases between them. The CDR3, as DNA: TGTGCCAGCAGCCAGGGACTGTCCTATGGCTACACCTTC. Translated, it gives CASSQGLSYGYTF.

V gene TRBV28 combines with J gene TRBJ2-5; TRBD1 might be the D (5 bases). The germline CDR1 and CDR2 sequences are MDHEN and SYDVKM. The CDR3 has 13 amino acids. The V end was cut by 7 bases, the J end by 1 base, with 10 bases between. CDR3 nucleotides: TGTGCCAGCACCAAGGACACCCAAGAGACCCAGTACTTC. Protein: CASTKDTQETQYF.

The CDR3 nucleotides are TGTGCCAGCAGCCCAGACAGGAATCAGCCCCAGCATTTT. Residues: CASSPDRNQPQHF. This rearrangement joins TRBV7-9 to TRBJ1-5; possibly TRBD1 for D (6 bases). The CDR3 covers 13 residues. The ends were cut back, 5 bases at V and 4 bases at J, with 9 bases in the middle. The germline V gene has CDR1 SEHNR and CDR2 FQNEAQ (reference sequence).

In DNA form, the CDR3 reads TGTGCCAGCAGCTACGGGACAGGGAGCACTGAAGCTTTCTTT. Translating it yields CASSYGTGSTEAFF. V is TRBV7-9 and J is TRBJ1-1; the match to TRBD1 covers 9 bases. Germline CDR1 reads SEHNR; CDR2 reads FQNEAQ (reference sequence). Trimming took 4 bases from V and 4 from J; bases not matched to a gene: 4. The CDR3 has 14 amino acids.

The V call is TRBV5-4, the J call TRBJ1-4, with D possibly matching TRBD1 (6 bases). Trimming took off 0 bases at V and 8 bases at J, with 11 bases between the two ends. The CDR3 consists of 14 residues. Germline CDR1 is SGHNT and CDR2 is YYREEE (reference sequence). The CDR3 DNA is TGTGCCAGCAGCTTGGACAGACAGGAGGAAAAACTGTTTTTT. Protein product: CASSLDRQEEKLFF.

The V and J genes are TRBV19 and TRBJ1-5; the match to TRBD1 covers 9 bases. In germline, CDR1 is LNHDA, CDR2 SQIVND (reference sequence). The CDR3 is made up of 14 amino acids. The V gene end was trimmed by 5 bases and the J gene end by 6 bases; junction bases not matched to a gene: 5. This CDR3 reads CASSSGQGSQPQHF. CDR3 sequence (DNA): TGTGCCAGTAGTTCGGGACAGGGTAGTCAGCCCCAGCATTTT. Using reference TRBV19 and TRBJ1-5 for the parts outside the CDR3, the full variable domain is DGGITQSPKYLFRKEGQNVTLSCEQNLNHDAMYWYRQDPGQGLRLIYYSQIVNDFQKGDIAEGYSVSREKKESFPLTVTSAQKNPTAFYLCASSSGQGSQPQHFGDGTRLSIL.

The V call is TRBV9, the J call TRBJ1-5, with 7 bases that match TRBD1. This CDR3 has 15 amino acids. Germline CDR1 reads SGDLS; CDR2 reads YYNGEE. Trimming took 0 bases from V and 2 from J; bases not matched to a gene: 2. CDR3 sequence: CASSVGQGGNQPQHF. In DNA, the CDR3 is TGTGCCAGCAGCGTAGGACAGGGAGGCAATCAGCCCCAGCATTTT. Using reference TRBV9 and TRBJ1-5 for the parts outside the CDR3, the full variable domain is DSGVTQTPKHLITATGQRVTLRCSPRSGDLSVYWYQQSLDQGLQFLIQYYNGEERAKGNILERFSAQQFPDLHSELNLSSLELGDSALYFCASSVGQGGNQPQHFGDGTRLSIL.

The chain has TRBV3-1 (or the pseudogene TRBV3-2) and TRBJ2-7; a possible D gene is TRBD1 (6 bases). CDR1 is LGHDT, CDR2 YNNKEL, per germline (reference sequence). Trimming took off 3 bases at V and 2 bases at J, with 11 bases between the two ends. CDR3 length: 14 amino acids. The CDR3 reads CASSQGDIAYEQYF. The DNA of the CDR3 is TGTGCCAGCAGCCAGGGGGACATCGCCTACGAGCAGTACTTC.

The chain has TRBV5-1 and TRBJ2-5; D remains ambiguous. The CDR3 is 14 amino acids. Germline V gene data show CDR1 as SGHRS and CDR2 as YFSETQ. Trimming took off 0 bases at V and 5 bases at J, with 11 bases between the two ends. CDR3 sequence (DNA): TGCGCCAGCAGCTTGGACCCCACCGGGGAGACCCAGTACTTC. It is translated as CASSLDPTGETQYF.

The CDR3 DNA sequence: TGTGCCAGCACCTTAGGGACAGAGAATGAGCAGTTCTTC. It encodes CASTLGTENEQFF. The V call is TRBV12-3 or TRBV12-4, the J call TRBJ2-1, with TRBD1 identical over 7 bases. V dropped 7 bases and J dropped 7; count of bases not matched to a gene: 7. There are 13 residues in the CDR3.

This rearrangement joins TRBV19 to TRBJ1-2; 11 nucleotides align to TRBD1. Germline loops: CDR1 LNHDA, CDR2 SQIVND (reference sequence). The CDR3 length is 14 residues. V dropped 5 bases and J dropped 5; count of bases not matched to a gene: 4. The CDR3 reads CASSPGQGAYGYTF. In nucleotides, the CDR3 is TGTGCCAGTAGTCCTGGACAGGGGGCTTATGGCTACACCTTC.

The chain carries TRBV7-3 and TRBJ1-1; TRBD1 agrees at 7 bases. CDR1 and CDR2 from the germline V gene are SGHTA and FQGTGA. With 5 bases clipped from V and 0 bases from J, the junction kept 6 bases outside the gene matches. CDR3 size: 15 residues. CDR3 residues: CASSATGRMNTEAFF. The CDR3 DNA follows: TGTGCCAGCAGCGCGACAGGGCGGATGAACACTGAAGCTTTCTTT.

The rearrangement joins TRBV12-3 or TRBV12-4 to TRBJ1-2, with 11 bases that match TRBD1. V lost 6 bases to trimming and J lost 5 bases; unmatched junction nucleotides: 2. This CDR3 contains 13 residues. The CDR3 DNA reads TGTGCCAGCAGGGGGACAGGGGGTTATGGCTACACCTTC. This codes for CASRGTGGYGYTF.

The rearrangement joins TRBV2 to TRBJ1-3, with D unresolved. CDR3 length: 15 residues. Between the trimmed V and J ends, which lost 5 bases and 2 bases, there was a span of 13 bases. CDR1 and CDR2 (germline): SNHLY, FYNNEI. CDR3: CASSPPAGTGNTIYF. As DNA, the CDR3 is TGTGCCAGCAGTCCTCCCGCGGGGACTGGAAACACCATATATTTT. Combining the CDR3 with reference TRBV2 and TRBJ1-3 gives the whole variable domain EPEVTQTPSHQVTQMGQEVILRCVPISNHLYFYWYRQILGQKVEFLVSFYNNEISEKSEIFDDQFSVERPDGSNFTLKIRSTKLEDSAMYFCASSPPAGTGNTIYFGEGSWLTVV.

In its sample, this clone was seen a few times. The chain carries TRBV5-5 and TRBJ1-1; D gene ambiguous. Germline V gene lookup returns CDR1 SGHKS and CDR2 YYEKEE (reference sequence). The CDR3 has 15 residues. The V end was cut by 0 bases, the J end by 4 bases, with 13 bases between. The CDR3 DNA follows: TGTGCCAGCAGCTTGGGACGAGCAGCGAGCACTGAAGCTTTCTTT. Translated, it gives CASSLGRAASTEAFF.

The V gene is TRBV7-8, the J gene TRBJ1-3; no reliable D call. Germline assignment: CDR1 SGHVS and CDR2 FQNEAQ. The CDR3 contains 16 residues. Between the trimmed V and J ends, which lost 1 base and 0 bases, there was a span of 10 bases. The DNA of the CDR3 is TGTGCCAGCAGCTTAGGGCGGAAGAGCTCTGGAAACACCATATATTTT. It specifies CASSLGRKSSGNTIYF.

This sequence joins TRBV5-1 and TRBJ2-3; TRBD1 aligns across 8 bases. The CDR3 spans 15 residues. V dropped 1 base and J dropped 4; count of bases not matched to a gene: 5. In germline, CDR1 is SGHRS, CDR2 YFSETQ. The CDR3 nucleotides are TGCGCCAGCAGCTTGAGTCAGGGGGCCGCAGATACGCAGTATTTT. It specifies CASSLSQGAADTQYF.

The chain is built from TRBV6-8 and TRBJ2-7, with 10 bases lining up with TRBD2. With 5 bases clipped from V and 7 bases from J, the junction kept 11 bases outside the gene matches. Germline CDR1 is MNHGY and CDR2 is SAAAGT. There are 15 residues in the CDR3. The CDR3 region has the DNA TGTGCCAGCAGTAACCTTAGCGGGGGGCCGGGGGAGCAGTACTTC. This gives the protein CASSNLSGGPGEQYF.

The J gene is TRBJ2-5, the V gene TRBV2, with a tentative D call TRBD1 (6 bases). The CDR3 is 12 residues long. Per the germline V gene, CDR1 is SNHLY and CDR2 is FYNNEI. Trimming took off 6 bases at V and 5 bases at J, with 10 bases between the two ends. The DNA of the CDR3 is TGTGCCAGCAGACAGGGATCTGAGACCCAGTACTTC. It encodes CASRQGSETQYF.

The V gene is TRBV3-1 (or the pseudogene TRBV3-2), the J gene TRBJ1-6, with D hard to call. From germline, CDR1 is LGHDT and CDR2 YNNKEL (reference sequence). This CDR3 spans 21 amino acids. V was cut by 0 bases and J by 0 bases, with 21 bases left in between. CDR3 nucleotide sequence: TGTGCCAGCAGCCAAGACTCGGGGTTCATCGAGATTAGCTCCTATAATTCACCCCTCCACTTT. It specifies CASSQDSGFIEISSYNSPLHF.

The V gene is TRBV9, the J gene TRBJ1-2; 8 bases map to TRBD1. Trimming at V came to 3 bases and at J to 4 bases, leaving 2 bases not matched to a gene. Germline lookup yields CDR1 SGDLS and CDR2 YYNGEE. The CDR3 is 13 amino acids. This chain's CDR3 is CASSETGVYGYTF. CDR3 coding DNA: TGTGCCAGCAGCGAGACAGGGGTCTATGGCTACACCTTC.